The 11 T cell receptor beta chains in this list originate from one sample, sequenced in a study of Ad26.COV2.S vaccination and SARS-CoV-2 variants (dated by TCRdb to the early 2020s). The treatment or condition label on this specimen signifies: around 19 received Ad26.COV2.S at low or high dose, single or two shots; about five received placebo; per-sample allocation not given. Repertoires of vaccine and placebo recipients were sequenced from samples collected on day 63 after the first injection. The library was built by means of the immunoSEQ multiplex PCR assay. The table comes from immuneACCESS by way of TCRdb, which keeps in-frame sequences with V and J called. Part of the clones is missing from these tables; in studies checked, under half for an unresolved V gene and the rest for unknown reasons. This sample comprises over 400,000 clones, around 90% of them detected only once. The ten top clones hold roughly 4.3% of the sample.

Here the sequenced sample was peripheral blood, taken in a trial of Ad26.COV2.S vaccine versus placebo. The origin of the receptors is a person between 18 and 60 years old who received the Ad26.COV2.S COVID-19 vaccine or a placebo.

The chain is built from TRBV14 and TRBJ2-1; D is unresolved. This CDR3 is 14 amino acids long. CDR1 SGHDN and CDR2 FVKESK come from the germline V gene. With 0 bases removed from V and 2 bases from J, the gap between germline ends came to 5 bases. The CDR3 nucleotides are TGTGCCAGCAGCCAAGATGTGACCTACAATGAGCAGTTCTTC. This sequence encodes CASSQDVTYNEQFF.

CDR3 bases: TGTGCCAGCAGCCACGACTTTCGGGCTTCAGATACGCAGTATTTT. This translates into CASSHDFRASDTQYF. The chain employs TRBV28 and TRBJ2-3; D is undetermined. The CDR3 length is 15 residues. V lost 6 bases, J lost 4 bases, and 17 bases lay in between. Germline V gene sequence: CDR1 MDHEN, CDR2 SYDVKM.

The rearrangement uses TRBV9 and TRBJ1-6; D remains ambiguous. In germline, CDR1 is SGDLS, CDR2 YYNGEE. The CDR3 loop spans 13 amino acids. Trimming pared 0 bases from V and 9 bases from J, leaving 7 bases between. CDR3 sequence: CASSVAKGSPLHF. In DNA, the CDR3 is TGTGCCAGCAGCGTAGCTAAGGGTTCACCCCTCCACTTT.

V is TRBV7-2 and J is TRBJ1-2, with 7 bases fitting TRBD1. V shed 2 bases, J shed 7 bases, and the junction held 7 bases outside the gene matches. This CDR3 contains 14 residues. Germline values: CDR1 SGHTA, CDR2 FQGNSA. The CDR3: CASSLIGQAGGYTF. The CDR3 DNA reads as TGTGCCAGCAGCTTAATCGGACAGGCCGGTGGCTACACCTTC.

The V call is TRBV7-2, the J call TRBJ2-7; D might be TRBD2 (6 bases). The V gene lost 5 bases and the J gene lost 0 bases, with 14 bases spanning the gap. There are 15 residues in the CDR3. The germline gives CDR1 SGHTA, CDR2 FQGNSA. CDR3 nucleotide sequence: TGTGCCAGCAGCCCTGCTAGCGCCCTCTCCTACGAGCAGTACTTC. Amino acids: CASSPASALSYEQYF.

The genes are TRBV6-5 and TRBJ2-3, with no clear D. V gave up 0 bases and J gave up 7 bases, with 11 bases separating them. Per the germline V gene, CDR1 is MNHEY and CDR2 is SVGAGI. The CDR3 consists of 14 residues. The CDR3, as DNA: TGTGCCAGCAGTTACTCGACCGGGCCTAATACGCAGTATTTT. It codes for CASSYSTGPNTQYF.

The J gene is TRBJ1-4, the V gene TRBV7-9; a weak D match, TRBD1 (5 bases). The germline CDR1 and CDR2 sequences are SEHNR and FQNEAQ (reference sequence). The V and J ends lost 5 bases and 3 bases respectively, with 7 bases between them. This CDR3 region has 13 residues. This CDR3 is CASSRGSNEKLFF. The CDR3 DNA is TGTGCCAGCAGCAGGGGATCTAATGAAAAACTGTTTTTT.

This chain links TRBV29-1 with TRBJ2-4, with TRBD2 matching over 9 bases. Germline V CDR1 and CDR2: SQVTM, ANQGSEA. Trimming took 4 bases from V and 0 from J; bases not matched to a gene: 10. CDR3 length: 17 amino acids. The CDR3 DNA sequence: TGCAGCGTTGTCGGGACTAGCAGACAGCTAGCCAAAAACATTCAGTACTTC. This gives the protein CSVVGTSRQLAKNIQYF.

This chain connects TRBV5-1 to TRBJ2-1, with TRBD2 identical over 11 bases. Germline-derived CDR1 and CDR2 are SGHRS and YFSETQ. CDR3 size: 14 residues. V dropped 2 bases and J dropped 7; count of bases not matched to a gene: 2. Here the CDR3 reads CASSLVAGGNEQFF. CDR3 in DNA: TGCGCCAGCAGCTTAGTAGCGGGAGGGAATGAGCAGTTCTTC.

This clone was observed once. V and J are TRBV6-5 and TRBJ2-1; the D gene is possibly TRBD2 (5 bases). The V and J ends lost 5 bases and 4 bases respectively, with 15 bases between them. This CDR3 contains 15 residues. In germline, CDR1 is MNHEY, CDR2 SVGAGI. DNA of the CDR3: TGTGCCAGCAGTCCCACGGGCGGGTTTTACAATGAGCAGTTCTTC. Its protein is CASSPTGGFYNEQFF.

The CDR3 DNA follows: TGTGCCAGCAGCCCCGGGACTAGCTCCACAGATACGCAGTATTTT. Protein: CASSPGTSSTDTQYF. The V call is TRBV7-3, the J call TRBJ2-3, with TRBD2 matching 9 bases. Trimming took 5 bases from V and 2 from J; bases not matched to a gene: 5. The CDR3 is 15 residues long. Germline V gene sequence: CDR1 SGHTA, CDR2 FQGTGA.